This entry lists 28 T cell receptor beta chains sequenced from one sample in a study of shared clonotypes between healthy human individuals. Clones were sequenced by immunoSEQ multiplex PCR, and TCRdb holds only the in-frame ones, with some missing. Counted here are some 2,100,000 clones, almost 96% occurring once; the ten biggest clones make up around 0.13%. Specimen: naive CD4+ T cells sorted from blood. Documented subset: CD45RA+ positively selected. The receptor set was obtained from a man between 18 and 35 years old in good health.

This sequence joins TRBV5-1 and TRBJ2-5; D is undetermined. This CDR3 contains 15 residues. V lost 2 bases to trimming and J lost 1 base, with 12 bases between them. Germline V lookup: CDR1 SGHRS, CDR2 YFSETQ. The CDR3 is CASSFGMASQETQYF. The CDR3, as DNA: TGCGCCAGCAGCTTTGGTATGGCATCCCAAGAGACCCAGTACTTC.

In regard to this clone: The same CDR3 arises from other DNA sequences in this sample as well. This chain uses TRBV5-4 with TRBJ1-2; TRBD1 is a possible D gene (5 bases). V lost 2 bases to trimming and J lost 1 base, with 6 bases between them. CDR3 length equals 13 residues. Germline lookup yields CDR1 SGHNT and CDR2 YYREEE (reference sequence). The CDR3 DNA follows: TGTGCCAGCAGCTTCGACAGTAACTATGGCTACACCTTC. Translating it yields CASSFDSNYGYTF.

The chain employs TRBV7-9 and TRBJ2-1, with 13 nucleotides matching TRBD2. Germline V gives CDR1 SEHNR, CDR2 FQNEAQ (reference sequence). V gave up 1 base and J gave up 9 bases; unmatched junction bases: 0. The CDR3 contains 14 residues. CDR3: CASSLGTSGSEQFF. The CDR3, as DNA: TGTGCCAGCAGCTTAGGGACTAGCGGGAGTGAGCAGTTCTTC.

The V gene is TRBV5-4, the J gene TRBJ1-1, with 8 positions matching TRBD1. From germline, CDR1 is SGHNT and CDR2 YYREEE (reference sequence). The CDR3 runs to 14 residues. Losses at the gene ends were 3 bases for V and 2 bases for J; bases not matched to a gene: 3. This CDR3 reads CASSYGQGNTEAFF. The CDR3 coding sequence is TGTGCCAGCAGCTACGGACAGGGAAACACTGAAGCTTTCTTT.

V and J are TRBV7-2 and TRBJ2-2, with D possibly called TRBD1 or TRBD2 (5 bases each). CDR1 SGHTA and CDR2 FQGNSA come from the germline V gene. The CDR3 totals 15 residues. V was pared by 1 base and J by 8 bases, with 14 bases between. CDR3 DNA: TGTGCCAGCAGCTTAGGCGATGTGGGGGTAGGGGAGCTGTTTTTT. It translates to CASSLGDVGVGELFF.

The V gene is TRBV30, the J gene TRBJ2-5; possible D gene TRBD2, 5 bases. There are 16 residues in the CDR3. V lost 0 bases, J lost 1 base, and 15 bases lay in between. The germline gives CDR1 GTSNPN, CDR2 SVGIG (reference sequence). CDR3 loop: CAWSVGGTNTQETQYF. DNA for the CDR3: TGTGCCTGGAGTGTTGGAGGTACTAATACCCAAGAGACCCAGTACTTC.

V is TRBV10-2 and J is TRBJ2-1; perhaps TRBD2 as D (5 bases). The V end was cut by 2 bases, the J end by 7 bases, with 15 bases between. This CDR3 spans 15 amino acids. Germline V lookup: CDR1 WSHSY, CDR2 SAAADI. CDR3 in DNA: TGCGCCAGCAGTGAGCTGTGGGCTAGCCCAAATGAGCAGTTCTTC. As protein: CASSELWASPNEQFF.

V gene TRBV5-1 combines with J gene TRBJ2-5, with D possibly being TRBD2 (6 bases). The V gene's germline CDR1 is SGHRS and CDR2 YFSETQ. The V end lost 5 bases, the J end lost 4 bases, and 9 bases lay between the germline ends. The length of the CDR3 is 12 residues. The CDR3 loop reads CASREGGETQYF. For the CDR3, the DNA is TGCGCCAGCAGGGAGGGCGGAGAGACCCAGTACTTC.

The chain is built from TRBV4-1 and TRBJ1-5; TRBD1 is a possible D gene (6 bases). CDR3 length equals 14 residues. V lost 5 bases to trimming and J lost 4 bases, with 12 bases between them. Germline CDR1 and CDR2: MGHRA and YSYEKL. CDR3 in DNA: TGCGCCAGCAGCGCTACAGGGCCGAATCAGCCCCAGCATTTT. It codes for CASSATGPNQPQHF.

DNA for the CDR3: TGTGCCAGCACGGAGGGATGGGAGCAGTACTTC. This codes for CASTEGWEQYF. The chain links TRBV28 to TRBJ2-7; perhaps TRBD2 as D (6 bases). CDR3 length: 11 amino acids. V lost 7 bases and J 7 bases, leaving 11 bases between the germline ends. Germline lookup yields CDR1 MDHEN and CDR2 SYDVKM.

V is TRBV11-2 and J is TRBJ1-4; TRBD1 is a possible D gene (5 bases). The CDR3 sequence is 15 residues long. The V end lost 4 bases, the J end lost 8 bases, and 17 bases lay between the germline ends. Germline values: CDR1 SGHAT, CDR2 FQNNGV. The CDR3 region is CASSSQTDLPEKLFF. The CDR3 bases are TGTGCCAGCAGCTCCCAGACAGATTTGCCGGAAAAACTGTTTTTT. Full variable domain (missing parts from reference TRBV11-2 and TRBJ1-4): EAGVAQSPRYKIIEKRQSVAFWCNPISGHATLYWYQQILGQGPKLLIQFQNNGVVDDSQLPKDRFSAERLKGVDSTLKIQPAKLEDSAVYLCASSSQTDLPEKLFFGSGTQLSVL.

The chain combines TRBV10-3 with TRBJ1-6; D is perhaps TRBD1 (5 bases). Per the germline V gene, CDR1 is ENHRY and CDR2 is SYGVKD. This CDR3 has 17 amino acids. Between the trimmed V and J ends, which lost 0 bases and 0 bases, there was a span of 9 bases. The CDR3 sequence is CAISESRASSYNSPLHF. Written as DNA, the CDR3 is TGTGCCATCAGTGAGTCCAGGGCGAGCTCCTATAATTCACCCCTCCACTTT.

The genes are TRBV9 and TRBJ2-3; D might be TRBD1 (5 bases). V was shortened by 3 bases and J by 3 bases, with 17 bases between the two germline ends. This CDR3 has 16 amino acids. From germline, CDR1 is SGDLS and CDR2 YYNGEE. The CDR3 DNA is TGTGCCAGCAGCGACCCCCAGGGTAAATTAACAGATACGCAGTATTTT. It codes for CASSDPQGKLTDTQYF.

In nucleotides, the CDR3 is TGTGCCAGCAGCGTACGAGGAAACGGAAATGAGCAGTTCTTC. Translated, it gives CASSVRGNGNEQFF. The chain combines TRBV11-2 with TRBJ2-1, with D hard to call. The V gene lost 5 bases and the J gene lost 7 bases, with 15 bases spanning the gap. CDR1 and CDR2 from the germline V gene are SGHAT and FQNNGV. The CDR3 has 14 amino acids.

The DNA for the CDR3 is TGTGCCAGCAGCTTGGAGGGGGCCCGGGATACGCAGTATTTT. Amino acids: CASSLEGARDTQYF. V gene TRBV5-8 combines with J gene TRBJ2-3, with 7 nucleotides matching TRBD1. Unmatched junction bases numbered 4, after V lost 0 bases and J lost 6 bases. The length of the CDR3 is 14 residues. Germline V gene sequence: CDR1 SGHTS, CDR2 YDEGEE.

The V call is TRBV27, the J call TRBJ1-4, with D unresolved. Germline V gene lookup returns CDR1 MNHEY and CDR2 SMNVEV (reference sequence). This CDR3 spans 13 amino acids. V lost 4 bases, J lost 2 bases, and 5 bases lay in between. DNA of the CDR3: TGTGCCAGCAGTTCATTGACTAATGAAAAACTGTTTTTT. This encodes CASSSLTNEKLFF.

This chain links TRBV5-4 with TRBJ2-3; TRBD2 aligns across 13 bases. The V and J ends lost 2 bases and 5 bases, in that order; junction bases with no gene match: 11. Germline V gives CDR1 SGHNT, CDR2 YYREEE (reference sequence). This CDR3 comprises 18 residues. Here the CDR3 reads CASSFRTSGRAFGDTQYF. The CDR3 bases are TGTGCCAGCAGCTTCCGTACTAGCGGGAGGGCCTTTGGAGATACGCAGTATTTT. The full variable domain, with the rest looked up from reference TRBV5-4 and TRBJ2-3, is ETGVTQSPTHLIKTRGQQVTLRCSSQSGHNTVSWYQQALGQGPQFIFQYYREEENGRGNFPPRFSGLQFPNYSSELNVNALELDDSALYLCASSFRTSGRAFGDTQYFGPGTRLTVL.

Notes on this clone: Other DNA variants within this sample encode the same CDR3. The chain recombines TRBV6-1 with TRBJ1-4, with 7 bases lining up with TRBD1. This CDR3 has 15 amino acids. V lost 5 bases, J lost 1 base, and 4 bases stayed unmatched. Looked up from germline, CDR1 is MNHNS and CDR2 is SASEGT. The CDR3 nucleotides read TGTGCCAGCAGTCGACAGGGAGGAACTAATGAAAAACTGTTTTTT. Its translation: CASSRQGGTNEKLFF.

Points on this clone: Additional DNA sequences in this sample encode the identical CDR3. The CDR3: CASSLGQGGNQPQHF. The CDR3 DNA follows: TGTGCCAGCAGTTTAGGACAGGGTGGCAATCAGCCCCAGCATTTT. V and J are TRBV28 and TRBJ1-5, with 8 bases that match TRBD1. Germline lookup yields CDR1 MDHEN and CDR2 SYDVKM. The CDR3 extends over 15 amino acids. The ends lost 2 bases at V and 2 bases at J; junction bases unmatched: 2.

The chain employs TRBV5-6 and TRBJ2-3; unclear D gene. CDR1 is SGHDT, CDR2 YYEEEE, per germline. This CDR3 comprises 13 residues. Trimming cost V 4 bases and J 7 bases, with 13 bases left between them. CDR3 sequence reads: CASSHVSTNTQYF. The CDR3 region has the DNA TGTGCCAGCAGCCACGTGAGCACGAATACGCAGTATTTT.

This sequence joins TRBV7-9 and TRBJ2-5; D call uncertain. Per germline, CDR1 SEHNR and CDR2 FQNEAQ (reference sequence). V lost 0 bases, J lost 1 base, and 6 bases lay in between. There are 14 residues in the CDR3. The CDR3 spells CASSLAWPQETQYF. DNA of the CDR3: TGTGCCAGCAGCTTAGCCTGGCCCCAAGAGACCCAGTACTTC.

V gene TRBV5-1 combines with J gene TRBJ1-1; 7 bases align to TRBD1. There are 18 residues in the CDR3. The junction had 11 bases not matched to a gene; V was cut back by 0 bases and J by 0 bases. Looked up from germline, CDR1 is SGHRS and CDR2 is YFSETQ. The CDR3 sequence: CASSLDGQDSRMNTEAFF. In nucleotides, the CDR3 is TGCGCCAGCAGCTTGGACGGACAGGATAGTCGTATGAACACTGAAGCTTTCTTT.

Comment on this clone: The junction and the germline gene differ at one end; a read error may be behind it. Written as DNA, the CDR3 is TGTGCTAGCAGCCGGTCCCCGGCGGAGACCCAGTACTTC. Translating it yields CASSRSPAETQYF. The J gene is TRBJ2-5, the V gene TRBV7-7; D not certain. Germline V gene lookup returns CDR1 SSHAT and CDR2 FNYEAQ (reference sequence). The CDR3 runs 13 residues.

V gene TRBV6-6 combines with J gene TRBJ2-3; 7 nucleotides line up with TRBD2. V lost 10 bases to trimming and J lost 4 bases; unmatched junction nucleotides: 14. Germline V gene data show CDR1 as MNHNY and CDR2 as SVGAGI (reference sequence). CDR3 length: 15 amino acids. CDR3 residues: CATHEGGGSPDTQYF. CDR3 nucleotide sequence: TGTGCCACCCACGAGGGTGGCGGGAGCCCAGATACGCAGTATTTT.

Written as DNA, the CDR3 is TGTGCCAGCAGTGAGTGGGGGGCCCACCTCGGGGAGCTGTTTTTT. Protein sequence: CASSEWGAHLGELFF. V gene TRBV2 combines with J gene TRBJ2-2; D tentatively reads TRBD1 or TRBD2 (6 bases each). There are 15 residues in the CDR3. Germline V gene lookup returns CDR1 SNHLY and CDR2 FYNNEI. V was trimmed by 3 bases and J by 7 bases, leaving 15 bases between them.

The chain links TRBV19 to TRBJ2-4; D remains unclear. The CDR3 runs 15 residues. Germline values: CDR1 LNHDA, CDR2 SQIVND (reference sequence). V lost 5 bases, J lost 0 bases, and 11 bases lay in between. CDR3 residues: CASSSQILAKNIQYF. CDR3 DNA sequence: TGTGCCAGTAGTTCTCAGATTCTAGCCAAAAACATTCAGTACTTC.

The gene calls are TRBV7-2 and TRBJ2-2; 11 bases line up with TRBD2. The germline CDR1 and CDR2 sequences are SGHTA and FQGNSA. The CDR3 runs to 17 residues. Trimming at V came to 5 bases and at J to 3 bases, leaving 8 bases not matched to a gene. The CDR3 reads CASSNTILAGDTGELFF. In nucleotides, the CDR3 is TGTGCCAGCAGCAATACAATACTAGCGGGAGACACCGGGGAGCTGTTTTTT.

This clone was seen a single time. V gene TRBV7-9 combines with J gene TRBJ2-3; 8 positions agree with TRBD2. With 2 bases clipped from V and 4 bases from J, the junction kept 5 bases outside the gene matches. CDR1 is SEHNR and CDR2 is FQNEAQ in the germline V gene (reference sequence). The CDR3 consists of 15 residues. This CDR3 is CASSLPRGGSDTQYF. In nucleotides, the CDR3 is TGTGCCAGCAGCTTACCTCGCGGGGGGTCAGATACGCAGTATTTT.